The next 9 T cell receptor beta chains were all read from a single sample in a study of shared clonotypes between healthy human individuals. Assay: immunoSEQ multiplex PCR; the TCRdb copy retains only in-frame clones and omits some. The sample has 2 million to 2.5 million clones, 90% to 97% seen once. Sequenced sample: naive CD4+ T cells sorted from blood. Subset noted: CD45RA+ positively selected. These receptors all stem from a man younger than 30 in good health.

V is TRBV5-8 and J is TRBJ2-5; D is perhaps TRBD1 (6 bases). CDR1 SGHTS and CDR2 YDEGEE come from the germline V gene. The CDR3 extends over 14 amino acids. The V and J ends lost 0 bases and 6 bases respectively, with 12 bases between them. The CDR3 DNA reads TGTGCCAGCAGCTTGGGGCAGGGGAAACAGACCCAGTACTTC. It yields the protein CASSLGQGKQTQYF.

The CDR3 bases are TGCGCCAGCAGCTTGGCCGGACTAGCGGTGCGAGAGACCCAGTACTTC. Protein: CASSLAGLAVRETQYF. The V gene is TRBV5-1, the J gene TRBJ2-5, with 10 positions matching TRBD2. V lost 0 bases to trimming and J lost 4 bases; unmatched junction nucleotides: 6. Germline assignment: CDR1 SGHRS and CDR2 YFSETQ. CDR3 length equals 16 residues.

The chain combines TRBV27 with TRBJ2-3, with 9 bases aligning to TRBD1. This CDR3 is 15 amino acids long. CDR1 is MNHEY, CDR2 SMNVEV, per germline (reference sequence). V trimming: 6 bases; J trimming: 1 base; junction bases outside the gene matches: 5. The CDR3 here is CASSPRDRGTDTQYF. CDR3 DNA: TGTGCCAGCAGCCCCCGGGACAGGGGCACAGATACGCAGTATTTT.

In DNA, the CDR3 is TGTGCCAGCACCTTAGGTCAGAGTACCGAGCAGTACTTC. Residues: CASTLGQSTEQYF. V and J are TRBV6-5 and TRBJ2-7; D not certain. The CDR3 covers 13 residues. Germline V gene sequence: CDR1 MNHEY, CDR2 SVGAGI. V lost 7 bases and J lost 6, with 16 bases in between.

In nucleotides, the CDR3 is TGTGCCAGCAGCTCGGACAGGGACTTCACCGGGGAGCTGTTTTTT. It codes for CASSSDRDFTGELFF. This chain connects TRBV5-4 to TRBJ2-2; 8 bases line up with TRBD1. The V gene end was trimmed by 3 bases and the J gene end by 4 bases; junction bases not matched to a gene: 5. Per the germline V gene, CDR1 is SGHNT and CDR2 is YYREEE (reference sequence). This CDR3 is built from 15 residues.

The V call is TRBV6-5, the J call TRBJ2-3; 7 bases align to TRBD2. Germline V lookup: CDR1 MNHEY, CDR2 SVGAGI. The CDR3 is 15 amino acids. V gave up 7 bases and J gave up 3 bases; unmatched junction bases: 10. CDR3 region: CASNPGGWMTDTQYF. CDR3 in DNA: TGTGCCAGCAACCCCGGGGGGTGGATGACAGATACGCAGTATTTT.

DNA for the CDR3: TGCGCCAGCAGCGGTGGACTAGCGGGAGGCTACGAGCAGTACTTC. It codes for CASSGGLAGGYEQYF. The genes are TRBV5-1 and TRBJ2-7; TRBD2 agrees at 14 bases. The CDR3 loop spans 15 amino acids. Germline assignment: CDR1 SGHRS and CDR2 YFSETQ. The V and J ends lost 4 bases and 3 bases, in that order; junction bases with no gene match: 3.

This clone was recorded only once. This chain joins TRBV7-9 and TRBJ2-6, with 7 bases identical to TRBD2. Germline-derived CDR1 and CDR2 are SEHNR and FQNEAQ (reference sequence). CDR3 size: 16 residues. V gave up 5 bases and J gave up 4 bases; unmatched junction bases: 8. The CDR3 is CASSPQGGAGANVLTF. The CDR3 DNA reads TGTGCCAGCAGCCCCCAGGGAGGGGCCGGGGCCAACGTCCTGACTTTC. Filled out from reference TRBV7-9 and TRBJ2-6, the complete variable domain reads DTGVSQNPRHKITKRGQNVTFRCDPISEHNRLYWYRQTLGQGPEFLTYFQNEAQLEKSRLLSDRFSAERPKGSFSTLEIQRTEQGDSAMYLCASSPQGGAGANVLTFGAGSRLTVL.

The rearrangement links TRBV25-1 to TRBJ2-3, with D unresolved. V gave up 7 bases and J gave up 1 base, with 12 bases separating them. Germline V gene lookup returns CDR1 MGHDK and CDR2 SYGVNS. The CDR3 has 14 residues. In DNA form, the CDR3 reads TGTGCCAGCACCCGGTCTGGTGGCACAGATACGCAGTATTTT. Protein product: CASTRSGGTDTQYF.